This T cell receptor (beta chain) was captured in a study of blood T cell repertoires in COVID-19. Germline lookup yields CDR1 SGHKS and CDR2 YYEKEE (reference sequence). CDR3 length: 16 residues. After removal of 0 bases from V and 3 bases from J, the junction contained 2 bases not matched to a gene. Original processing notes: Using reference gene primer amplification, nucleated cell counts were estimated. TCRdb keeps only in-frame clones here, not all; method: immunoSEQ multiplex PCR. D and trimming come from the DNA, and the V and J calls and clone size come from that table. The table records some 57,000 clones, almost 90% of them present only once.

This receptor was taken from a man between 60 and 70 years old with active COVID-19. Sequences were obtained from peripheral blood. This rearrangement joins TRBV5-5 to TRBJ2-3, with 12 nucleotides matching TRBD2. CDR3 sequence: CASSLGTSGNTDTQYF. As DNA, the CDR3 is TGTGCCAGCAGCTTGGGGACTAGCGGGAATACAGATACGCAGTATTTT.